The text below deals with one T cell receptor beta chain. What it binds is unknown. All the people who gave samples were healthy bone marrow donors. CMV serostatus was not recorded for this donor. This sample stems from a study of cytomegalovirus exposure and HLA in healthy donors. Study-level results: In most subjects, TCR beta sequences reportedly gave accurate predictions of HLA-A and HLA-B alleles.

Primers included in the PCR were 60 Vbeta and 13 Jbeta primers. The assay was immunoSEQ multiplex PCR, and TCRdb's table has in-frame clones only and misses some. The table has under 150,000 clones, about four fifths seen once. The ends were cut back, 4 bases at V and 2 bases at J, with 12 bases in the middle. This CDR3 is built from 14 residues. CDR1 and CDR2 (germline): SGHNT, YYREEE (reference sequence). The TCR sequence derives from a human donor in good health. This rearrangement joins TRBV5-4 to TRBJ1-2, with D maybe TRBD1 (5 bases). Input material: PBMCs. The CDR3 DNA reads as TGTGCCAGCAGCCCCGCCAGACAGAACTATGGCTACACCTTC. Translated: CASSPARQNYGYTF. Based on the CDR3 plus reference TRBV5-4 and TRBJ1-2, the full variable domain is ETGVTQSPTHLIKTRGQQVTLRCSSQSGHNTVSWYQQALGQGPQFIFQYYREEENGRGNFPPRFSGLQFPNYSSELNVNALELDDSALYLCASSPARQNYGYTFGSGTRLTVV.